These 4 T cell receptor beta chains were sequenced from one sample in a study of relationships among human T cell subsets (dated 2010 in TCRdb). Library preparation employed multiplex PCR. The data were produced on a 454 GS FLX. TCR alpha and beta CDR3 regions were amplified from mRNA by semiquantitative ARM-PCR. In ARM-PCR, tagged nested gene-specific primers were used first, and communal superprimers then performed exponential amplification. TCRdb applied fastp at Q25 and MiXCR to the public reads, then kept only in-frame beta chains. Each entry merges the rows of one CDR3 protein and shows their most common DNA and genes. For this sample there are around 15,000 distinct CDR3 sequences; around 62% appear just once. The biggest ten clones account for less than 35% of the sample. The sequencing sample was made of total T cells sorted from blood. The meaning of the sample's cell subset or site label: CD3+ T cells in general. The source is a man aged 35 to 55 in good health.

The chain links TRBV29-1 to TRBJ2-7, with TRBD1 identical over 8 bases. V lost 4 bases to trimming and J lost 5 bases; unmatched junction nucleotides: 4. The germline V gene has CDR1 SQVTM and CDR2 ANQGSEA. The CDR3 extends over 12 amino acids. The CDR3 protein is CSVVGQGNEQYF. CDR3 coding DNA: TGCAGCGTTGTAGGACAGGGCAACGAGCAGTACTTC.

The CDR3 loop reads CASSYRREGPLGEQYF. In DNA form, the CDR3 reads TGTGCCAGCAGTTACCGTCGGGAGGGCCCATTGGGCGAGCAGTACTTC. The chain links TRBV6-6 to TRBJ2-7; 8 bases align to TRBD2. Per germline, CDR1 MNHNY and CDR2 SVGAGI (reference sequence). V was clipped by 2 bases and J by 6 bases; unmatched bases: 12. CDR3 length: 16 residues.

This sequence joins TRBV4-1 and TRBJ2-1, with TRBD2 identical over 13 bases. Germline CDR1 reads MGHRA; CDR2 reads YSYEKL. The junction had 3 bases not matched to a gene; V was cut back by 4 bases and J by 6 bases. The CDR3 sequence is 15 residues long. This CDR3 reads CASSLGLAGVNEQFF. In DNA, the CDR3 is TGCGCCAGCAGCCTTGGACTAGCGGGAGTCAATGAGCAGTTCTTC.

The rearrangement uses TRBV12-3 or TRBV12-4 and TRBJ2-1; D may be TRBD2 (5 bases). V was shortened by 4 bases and J by 2 bases, with 12 bases between the two germline ends. This CDR3 is built from 15 residues. The CDR3 region is CASSSLSDPYNEQFF. The CDR3 DNA reads TGTGCCAGCAGTTCCCTTAGCGACCCCTACAATGAGCAGTTCTTC.